These 25 T cell receptor beta chains were all obtained from the same sample, sequenced in a study of early T cells in non-severe SARS-CoV-2 infection (dated by TCRdb to the early 2020s). Receptor libraries were prepared by 5' RACE. For sequencing, a NextSeq 500 was employed. The public reads were quality trimmed at Q25 with fastp and then assembled into clones with MiXCR by TCRdb, keeping productive beta chains. Rows are combined by CDR3 protein, so each entry shows the most common genes and DNA. The sample includes 100,000 to 150,000 distinct CDR3 sequences, with about 15% observed a single time. The leading ten clones occupy around a fifth of the sample. Source material: whole blood. Source of these receptors: an adult who was a healthcare worker with PCR-confirmed SARS-CoV-2 infection or an uninfected control (not recorded which).

The genes are TRBV5-8 and TRBJ2-6; TRBD1 aligns across 10 bases. The CDR3 sequence is 18 residues long. With V trimmed by 7 bases and J by 0 bases, 10 bases remained unmatched. Germline V gives CDR1 SGHTS, CDR2 YDEGEE. The CDR3 protein is CASRPGTGVLSGANVLTF. The CDR3 nucleotides are TGTGCCAGCCGTCCAGGGACAGGGGTTCTCTCTGGGGCCAACGTCCTGACTTTC.

V and J are TRBV9 and TRBJ2-5, with TRBD2 identical over 9 bases. The CDR3 length is 15 residues. With V trimmed by 2 bases and J by 4 bases, 6 bases remained unmatched. CDR1 is SGDLS, CDR2 YYNGEE, per germline. The CDR3: CASSVSVTSGETQYF. The CDR3 DNA is TGTGCCAGCAGCGTTTCAGTGACTAGCGGAGAGACCCAGTACTTC.

This clonotype has only a few counts. The chain links TRBV7-2 to TRBJ2-3; D may be TRBD2 (6 bases). Germline V gives CDR1 SGHTA, CDR2 FQGNSA. CDR3 length: 15 amino acids. Deletions cut 6 bases from V and 0 bases from J, with 13 bases between. This CDR3 is CASRSLGTSTDTQYF. CDR3 coding DNA: TGTGCCAGCAGGTCCCTTGGGACTAGCACAGATACGCAGTATTTT.

CDR3 region: CACLLLVNTEAFF. In DNA, the CDR3 is TGTGCCTGCCTTCTGTTGGTGAACACTGAAGCTTTCTTT. This chain connects TRBV30 to TRBJ1-1, with unresolved D. Germline values: CDR1 GTSNPN, CDR2 SVGIG (reference sequence). Trimming removed 6 bases at V and 0 bases at J, with 11 bases between. This CDR3 has 13 residues.

This clonotype was recorded a few times. This rearrangement joins TRBV7-3 to TRBJ2-7; either TRBD1 or TRBD2 may fit D (5 bases each). The CDR3 has 13 residues. Germline CDR1 SGHTA, CDR2 FQGTGA. Between the trimmed V and J ends, which lost 5 bases and 7 bases, there was a span of 15 bases. Here the CDR3 reads CASSPIVGGEQYF. For the CDR3, the DNA is TGTGCCAGCAGCCCGATTGTTGGGGGAGAGCAGTACTTC. The variable domain in full, completed from reference TRBV7-3 and TRBJ2-7, reads GAGVSQTPSNKVTEKGKYVELRCDPISGHTALYWYRQSLGQGPEFLIYFQGTGAADDSGLPNDRFFAVRPEGSVSTLKIQRTERGDSAVYLCASSPIVGGEQYFGPGTRLTVT.

This clonotype was recorded many times. The chain couples TRBV14 to TRBJ1-1; tentatively, D is TRBD1 (5 bases). V lost 2 bases to trimming and J lost 3 bases, with 13 bases between them. Per the germline V gene, CDR1 is SGHDN and CDR2 is FVKESK. The length of the CDR3 is 15 residues. The CDR3 loop is CASSQIGHHYTEAFF. The DNA for the CDR3 is TGTGCCAGCAGCCAAATAGGACACCATTACACTGAAGCTTTCTTT.

This clonotype showed up just a few times. The chain uses TRBV2 and TRBJ2-3; TRBD1 might be the D (6 bases). Germline V gene sequence: CDR1 SNHLY, CDR2 FYNNEI. V shed 4 bases and J shed 4 bases, with 12 bases lying between them. The CDR3 covers 14 residues. The DNA of the CDR3 is TGTGCCAGCAGTGTAGAGGGGGTAGCAGATACGCAGTATTTT. It translates to CASSVEGVADTQYF.

The chain carries TRBV7-2 and TRBJ2-7, with TRBD1 matching over 7 bases. Per germline, CDR1 SGHTA and CDR2 FQGNSA. The CDR3 has 14 amino acids. V was clipped by 5 bases and J by 6 bases; unmatched bases: 10. The CDR3 sequence is CASSPQGPLSEQYF. The CDR3 DNA sequence: TGTGCCAGCAGCCCACAGGGGCCGCTTTCCGAGCAGTACTTC.

This clonotype occurred a few times. This chain uses TRBV5-1 with TRBJ2-7, with TRBD1 matching 7 bases. The CDR3 totals 13 residues. CDR1 is SGHRS and CDR2 is YFSETQ in the germline V gene. V lost 2 bases and J lost 2; bases outside the gene matches: 1. This chain's CDR3 is CASSFGTAYEQYF. The CDR3 DNA follows: TGCGCCAGCAGCTTCGGGACAGCCTACGAGCAGTACTTC.

There are a few counts of this clonotype. This chain connects TRBV12-3 or TRBV12-4 to TRBJ1-4; 9 bases align to TRBD1. The CDR3 loop spans 15 amino acids. The V and J ends lost 7 bases and 8 bases, in that order; junction bases with no gene match: 11. CDR3 sequence reads: CASNLGTGQGEKLFF. CDR3 sequence (DNA): TGTGCCAGCAACTTAGGGACAGGGCAAGGGGAAAAACTGTTTTTT.

This clonotype was recorded a few times. This chain joins TRBV4-2 and TRBJ1-2; D remains ambiguous. The CDR3 loop spans 14 amino acids. With 1 base removed from V and 6 bases from J, the gap between germline ends came to 12 bases. Germline assignment: CDR1 LGHNA and CDR2 YNFKEQ. The CDR3, as DNA: TGTGCCAGCAGCCAAGGTCAGAACTACGATGGCTACACCTTC. Protein sequence: CASSQGQNYDGYTF.

The chain couples TRBV7-8 to TRBJ2-1; D uncertain. The CDR3 extends over 13 amino acids. V was trimmed by 1 base and J by 8 bases, leaving 9 bases between them. Germline lookup yields CDR1 SGHVS and CDR2 FQNEAQ. DNA of the CDR3: TGTGCCAGCAGCTTAGTTACAGTCTATGAGCAGTTCTTC. The encoded protein is CASSLVTVYEQFF.

This clonotype appeared many times. The CDR3: CSVDVYSYNEQFF. The CDR3 DNA reads TGCAGCGTTGATGTCTACTCCTACAATGAGCAGTTCTTC. The gene calls are TRBV29-1 and TRBJ2-1; D is ambiguous. The CDR3 is made up of 13 amino acids. CDR1 and CDR2 from the germline V gene are SQVTM and ANQGSEA. Trimming cost V 3 bases and J 0 bases, with 6 bases left between them.

This clonotype was counted ten times or more. The CDR3 reads CSARMGFTDTQYF. The CDR3 DNA reads as TGCAGTGCTAGAATGGGGTTCACAGATACGCAGTATTTT. The chain recombines TRBV20-1 with TRBJ2-3; no clear D gene. The V and J ends lost 2 bases and 2 bases respectively, with 8 bases between them. CDR1 DFQATT and CDR2 SNEGSKA come from the germline V gene (reference sequence). The CDR3 is 13 residues long.

This clonotype appeared a few times. The chain combines TRBV3-1 with TRBJ1-3, with D uncertain. V was pared by 1 base and J by 5 bases, with 12 bases between. Germline loops: CDR1 LGHDT, CDR2 YNNKEL (reference sequence). The length of the CDR3 is 15 residues. CDR3 nucleotides: TGTGCCAGCAGCCAAGCCCCCAGTGGGCGAAACACCATATATTTT. Its translation: CASSQAPSGRNTIYF.

This clonotype was counted a few times. The chain employs TRBV7-3 and TRBJ2-6; no reliable D call. The CDR3 totals 15 residues. V was pared by 4 bases and J by 4 bases, with 11 bases between. Germline loops: CDR1 SGHTA, CDR2 FQGTGA. This CDR3 is CASSSQVTGANVLTF. In DNA, the CDR3 is TGTGCCAGCAGCTCCCAGGTGACCGGGGCCAACGTCCTGACTTTC.

The chain links TRBV4-1 to TRBJ2-1; TRBD2 matches 8 bases. The germline V gene has CDR1 MGHRA and CDR2 YSYEKL. The CDR3 covers 13 residues. Trimming cost V 1 base and J 14 bases; bases outside gene matches: 7. The CDR3 DNA reads TGCGCCAGCAGCCAAGTCCCGGGACTAGGCAAGTTCTTC. This encodes CASSQVPGLGKFF.

A note on this clonotype: Just one base apart from a much larger clone, this may be a read error. The chain recombines TRBV4-1 with TRBJ1-1; D is undetermined. Germline-derived CDR1 and CDR2 are MGHRA and YSYEKL. The CDR3 totals 14 residues. CDR3 coding DNA: TGCGCCAGAAGCCAAGATCGCCGGAACACTGAAGCTTTCTTT. Its protein product is CARSQDRRNTEAFF.

The table lists this clonotype with a few counts. The chain joins TRBV20-1 to TRBJ1-1; the D is unclear. The CDR3 loop spans 12 amino acids. Looked up from germline, CDR1 is DFQATT and CDR2 is SNEGSKA (reference sequence). With 3 bases removed from V and 11 bases from J, the gap between germline ends came to 16 bases. The chain's CDR3 is CSASPTNGYAFF. The CDR3 DNA follows: TGCAGTGCTAGCCCCACAAACGGGTATGCTTTCTTT.

This clonotype appeared a few times. The chain is built from TRBV2 and TRBJ2-1; the match to TRBD1 covers 10 bases. Germline-derived CDR1 and CDR2 are SNHLY and FYNNEI. The J segment lost 8 bases and the V segment lost 8 bases, leaving 12 bases of the junction unmatched. The CDR3 runs 15 residues. CDR3 protein: CASSTRDRGIDEQFF. CDR3 nucleotides: TGTGCCAGCTCTACCCGGGACAGGGGTATTGATGAGCAGTTCTTC.

This clonotype has more than one count but fewer than ten. V gene TRBV29-1 combines with J gene TRBJ1-3; D not certain. V gave up 4 bases and J gave up 0 bases, with 1 base separating them. This CDR3 region has 11 residues. The germline gives CDR1 SQVTM, CDR2 ANQGSEA. The CDR3 spells CSVGSGNTIYF. CDR3 coding DNA: TGCAGCGTTGGCTCTGGAAACACCATATATTTT.

The chain uses TRBV6-1 and TRBJ1-2; D call uncertain. The CDR3 loop spans 11 amino acids. Germline CDR1 MNHNS, CDR2 SASEGT. Deletions cut 10 bases from V and 6 bases from J, with 12 bases between. For the CDR3, the DNA is TGTGCCACATCCCGGTATAATGGCTACACCTTC. As protein: CATSRYNGYTF.

This clonotype was picked up a small number of times. The V call is TRBV11-3, the J call TRBJ2-5; no reliable D call. Germline V CDR1 and CDR2: SGHNT, YENEEA. Trimming left V 1 base short and J 2 bases short, with 8 bases between. The CDR3 extends over 14 amino acids. Written as DNA, the CDR3 is TGTGCCAGCAGCTTAGGCCCAGGACAAGAGACCCAGTACTTC. Its protein product is CASSLGPGQETQYF.

This clonotype was counted many times. The chain couples TRBV6-1 to TRBJ2-5; a weak D match, TRBD2 (6 bases). There are 11 residues in the CDR3. The V gene lost 8 bases and the J gene lost 4 bases, with 8 bases spanning the gap. Germline lookup yields CDR1 MNHNS and CDR2 SASEGT. The CDR3 reads CASSSVETQYF. Written as DNA, the CDR3 is TGTGCCAGCTCTAGCGTAGAGACCCAGTACTTC.

This clonotype was found a few times. V gene TRBV7-9 combines with J gene TRBJ1-1; D not certain. This CDR3 has 15 amino acids. The V end was cut by 0 bases, the J end by 0 bases, with 8 bases between. Germline CDR1 reads SEHNR; CDR2 reads FQNEAQ (reference sequence). The CDR3 bases are TGTGCCAGCAGCTTAGCGAGGTCAGTGAACACTGAAGCTTTCTTT. Translation: CASSLARSVNTEAFF.